These 23 T cell receptor beta chains share one sample of origin, sequenced in a study of beta chain features in type 1 diabetes. Study-wide points: When Type 1 diabetes patients were examined, their TCRB CDR3s proved moderately but significantly shorter in all four CD4+ subsets.

Expressed TCRB transcripts were sequenced after all isolated RNA was converted to cDNA. Sequenced by immunoSEQ multiplex PCR; TCRdb stores in-frame clones only, minus some. This sample yields about 650,000 clones, of which around 12% are seen a single time; around 0.12% belongs to the top ten. For these receptors, no antigen is known. The sequencing sample was made of naive CD4+ T cells from blood. The receptor set was obtained from a man under 40 with type 1 diabetes.

The rearrangement joins TRBV18 to TRBJ1-2, with TRBD1 as a possible D gene (5 bases). Trimming took off 3 bases at V and 4 bases at J, with 15 bases between the two ends. The length of the CDR3 is 15 residues. Germline V lookup: CDR1 KGHSH, CDR2 LQKENI. The CDR3 DNA follows: TGTGCCAGCTCACCTAGCCGGGACGGATTCTATGGCTACACCTTC. It specifies CASSPSRDGFYGYTF. Full variable domain (rest looked up from reference TRBV18 and TRBJ1-2): NAGVMQNPRHLVRRRGQEARLRCSPMKGHSHVYWYRQLPEEGLKFMVYLQKENIIDESGMPKERFSAEFPKEGPSILRIQQVVRGDSAAYFCASSPSRDGFYGYTFGSGTRLTVV.

This clone has more than one count but fewer than ten. The V and J genes are TRBV6-6 and TRBJ2-6; D unclear. The CDR3 is 15 amino acids. The V and J ends lost 6 bases and 1 base respectively, with 10 bases between them. Germline assignment: CDR1 MNHNY and CDR2 SVGAGI (reference sequence). The DNA for the CDR3 is TGTGCCAGCAGGGATGCCCAATCTGGGGCCAACGTCCTGACTTTC. Translating gives CASRDAQSGANVLTF.

V is TRBV29-1 and J is TRBJ1-2; unclear D gene. V lost 4 bases, J lost 2 bases, and 11 bases lay in between. The CDR3 spans 13 residues. Germline assignment: CDR1 SQVTM and CDR2 ANQGSEA. CDR3 sequence: CSVVRQPNYGYTF. DNA of the CDR3: TGCAGCGTTGTTAGGCAGCCGAACTATGGCTACACCTTC.

This clone turned up a few times. The chain uses TRBV2 and TRBJ2-1, with D perhaps matching TRBD1 (5 bases). The CDR3 runs 15 residues. V was pared by 6 bases and J by 7 bases, with 19 bases between. From germline, CDR1 is SNHLY and CDR2 FYNNEI. DNA for the CDR3: TGTGCCAGCAGGGCAGGGTTGACCAGGAAGAATGAGCAGTTCTTC. Protein product: CASRAGLTRKNEQFF.

This clone was seen a handful of times. The chain carries TRBV28 and TRBJ1-2; TRBD1 matches 9 bases. CDR3 size: 15 residues. V lost 6 bases to trimming and J lost 4 bases; unmatched junction nucleotides: 9. Germline CDR1 MDHEN, CDR2 SYDVKM. CDR3 amino acids: CASRSRGQGVYGYTF. Here the CDR3 DNA reads TGTGCCAGCAGGTCAAGGGGACAGGGTGTCTATGGCTACACCTTC.

The rearrangement uses TRBV19 and TRBJ2-6, with TRBD1 matching 9 bases. V lost 6 bases and J lost 2; bases outside the gene matches: 8. Per germline, CDR1 LNHDA and CDR2 SQIVND (reference sequence). CDR3 length: 17 amino acids. CDR3: CASRAGTGKAGANVLTF. As DNA, the CDR3 is TGTGCCAGTAGGGCCGGGACAGGGAAAGCTGGGGCCAACGTCCTGACTTTC. The variable domain in full, completed from reference TRBV19 and TRBJ2-6, reads DGGITQSPKYLFRKEGQNVTLSCEQNLNHDAMYWYRQDPGQGLRLIYYSQIVNDFQKGDIAEGYSVSREKKESFPLTVTSAQKNPTAFYLCASRAGTGKAGANVLTFGAGSRLTVL.

V and J are TRBV6-6 and TRBJ1-1; D ambiguous. The CDR3 has 13 amino acids. Germline loops: CDR1 MNHNY, CDR2 SVGAGI (reference sequence). V lost 4 bases and J lost 0, with 6 bases in between. The CDR3 sequence is CASSLGLNTEAFF. CDR3 bases: TGTGCCAGCAGTTTAGGACTGAACACTGAAGCTTTCTTT.

This rearrangement joins TRBV2 to TRBJ2-6, with D uncertain. This CDR3 spans 14 amino acids. Germline V CDR1 and CDR2: SNHLY, FYNNEI. V lost 4 bases, J lost 0 bases, and 4 bases lay in between. CDR3 sequence: CASSVFSGANVLTF. DNA of the CDR3: TGTGCCAGCAGTGTCTTCTCTGGGGCCAACGTCCTGACTTTC.

This chain links TRBV7-2 with TRBJ1-5; maybe TRBD1 (5 bases). In germline, CDR1 is SGHTA, CDR2 FQGNSA. CDR3 size: 14 residues. V shed 4 bases and J shed 2 bases, with 9 bases lying between them. CDR3 in amino acids: CASSYQGGNQPQHF. As DNA, the CDR3 is TGTGCCAGCAGCTATCAGGGCGGCAATCAGCCCCAGCATTTT.

This clone was picked up a small number of times. The rearrangement joins TRBV9 to TRBJ2-3; D remains ambiguous. The CDR3 loop spans 17 amino acids. The V end was cut by 1 base, the J end by 2 bases, with 17 bases between. In germline, CDR1 is SGDLS, CDR2 YYNGEE. The CDR3: CASSVIDYLPFTDTQYF. CDR3 nucleotides: TGTGCCAGCAGCGTAATTGATTACCTTCCCTTCACAGATACGCAGTATTTT.

This clone turned up a few times. This rearrangement joins TRBV27 to TRBJ1-2; tentative D call: TRBD1 (5 bases). From germline, CDR1 is MNHEY and CDR2 SMNVEV (reference sequence). The length of the CDR3 is 14 residues. The germline V and J ends were trimmed by 6 bases and 6 bases, with 17 bases remaining between them. CDR3: CASRDQARGNGYTF. CDR3 DNA: TGTGCCAGCAGAGATCAGGCGAGGGGAAATGGCTACACCTTC.

The rearrangement links TRBV2 to TRBJ2-3; 8 bases align to TRBD2. V trimming: 7 bases; J trimming: 4 bases; junction bases outside the gene matches: 10. Per germline, CDR1 SNHLY and CDR2 FYNNEI. The CDR3 is 15 residues long. The CDR3 region is CASTPGLVGPDTQYF. The CDR3 DNA reads as TGTGCCAGCACACCGGGACTAGTAGGCCCAGATACGCAGTATTTT.

The V gene is TRBV9, the J gene TRBJ1-2, with TRBD1 as a possible D gene (6 bases). V was pared by 4 bases and J by 3 bases, with 25 bases between. The CDR3 sequence is 18 residues long. Germline-derived CDR1 and CDR2 are SGDLS and YYNGEE. This chain's CDR3 is CASSPSTGGVQSDYGYTF. The CDR3 region has the DNA TGTGCCAGCAGCCCTAGTACGGGGGGCGTTCAGTCAGACTATGGCTACACCTTC.

The rearrangement uses TRBV28 and TRBJ2-5; perhaps D is TRBD1 or TRBD2 (6 bases each). Germline assignment: CDR1 MDHEN and CDR2 SYDVKM. V was cut by 8 bases and J by 3 bases, with 10 bases left in between. CDR3 size: 12 residues. This CDR3 is CASLRGEETQYF. The CDR3 DNA sequence: TGTGCCAGCTTAAGGGGGGAAGAGACCCAGTACTTC.

V and J are TRBV7-3 and TRBJ2-3; D might be TRBD1 or TRBD2, each matching 5 bases. Trimming removed 5 bases at V and 14 bases at J, with 17 bases between. The germline V gene encodes CDR1 SGHTA and CDR2 FQGTGA. The CDR3 runs to 12 residues. This chain's CDR3 is CASSDSGTLAYF. Written as DNA, the CDR3 is TGTGCCAGCAGCGATTCCGGGACCCTCGCGTATTTT.

This clone was seen more than once but under ten times. The rearrangement links TRBV12-5 to TRBJ1-1; possible D gene TRBD1, 6 bases. The CDR3 loop spans 14 amino acids. V gave up 2 bases and J gave up 8 bases, with 15 bases separating them. Germline V gene sequence: CDR1 LGHNT, CDR2 FRNRAP. The CDR3 loop reads CASGLSQTGPEAFF. CDR3 nucleotide sequence: TGTGCTAGTGGTTTGTCTCAAACAGGGCCAGAAGCTTTCTTT.

In this sample, this clone turned up a few times. This chain links TRBV7-3 with TRBJ2-2; no clear D. With 7 bases removed from V and 0 bases from J, the gap between germline ends came to 12 bases. This CDR3 spans 15 amino acids. Germline V lookup: CDR1 SGHTA, CDR2 FQGTGA. As DNA, the CDR3 is TGTGCCAGCACCCCGGGTAGGGCGAACACCGGGGAGCTGTTTTTT. Translation: CASTPGRANTGELFF.

As regards this clone: Other DNA sequences within the sample encode an identical CDR3. The V and J genes are TRBV7-2 and TRBJ2-5; 9 nucleotides match TRBD1. With V trimmed by 1 base and J by 2 bases, 2 bases remained unmatched. Germline values: CDR1 SGHTA, CDR2 FQGNSA. This CDR3 has 15 amino acids. The CDR3 region is CASSLGGQGQETQYF. The CDR3 DNA reads as TGTGCCAGCAGCTTAGGTGGACAGGGGCAAGAGACCCAGTACTTC.

This clone was observed a few times. The CDR3 loop is CASSAAGGAYEQYF. DNA of the CDR3: TGTGCCAGCAGTGCCGCGGGGGGGGCCTACGAGCAGTACTTC. The rearrangement uses TRBV25-1 and TRBJ2-7; 9 bases line up with TRBD2. V lost 4 bases to trimming and J lost 2 bases; unmatched junction nucleotides: 3. The V gene's germline CDR1 is MGHDK and CDR2 SYGVNS. The CDR3 is 14 amino acids.

This clone was picked up a small number of times. V gene TRBV12-5 combines with J gene TRBJ1-1; no firm D call. CDR3 length: 13 residues. The germline V gene has CDR1 LGHNT and CDR2 FRNRAP. The V end was cut by 4 bases, the J end by 1 base, with 7 bases between. For the CDR3, the DNA is TGTGCTAGTGGTTCGTGGGCGAACACTGAAGCTTTCTTT. It translates to CASGSWANTEAFF.

This chain links TRBV10-3 with TRBJ2-3; TRBD1 matches 10 bases. The trim removed 7 bases at V and 4 bases at J, leaving 8 bases unmatched. Germline V lookup: CDR1 ENHRY, CDR2 SYGVKD. CDR3 length equals 15 residues. The CDR3 loop reads CAITATGGKADTQYF. The CDR3 DNA follows: TGTGCCATCACCGCGACAGGGGGCAAGGCAGATACGCAGTATTTT.

As for this clone: One end of the junction varies from germline; a read error may be responsible. This sequence joins TRBV7-7 and TRBJ2-7; tentative D call: TRBD2 (5 bases). Germline values: CDR1 SSHAT, CDR2 FNYEAQ (reference sequence). The CDR3 runs to 14 residues. CDR3 amino acids: CASSLDGVTGEQYF. The DNA of the CDR3 is TGTGCTAGCAGCTTAGATGGAGTCACGGGAGAGCAGTACTTC.

This clone was observed a handful of times. The chain uses TRBV7-9 and TRBJ1-1; 7 bases agree with TRBD1. Losses at the gene ends were 2 bases for V and 0 bases for J; bases not matched to a gene: 3. Germline lookup yields CDR1 SEHNR and CDR2 FQNEAQ (reference sequence). The CDR3 sequence is 15 residues long. The CDR3 DNA follows: TGTGCCAGCAGCTTATTAACAGGGGTGAACACTGAAGCTTTCTTT. Amino acids: CASSLLTGVNTEAFF.